The source of this T cell receptor beta chain is a study of blood T cell repertoires in COVID-19. Background on the study: The United States, Italy and Spain were the sources of the acute and convalescent COVID-19 samples. Nucleic acid was either cDNA or gDNA, and it came from T cells, B-cell-depleted T cells, or PBMCs.

Original processing notes: Estimates of nucleated cell counts were drawn from the amplification of reference gene primers. Sequencing was performed with immunoSEQ multiplex PCR; in TCRdb, only in-frame clones are kept and a portion is missing. Clone size and the V and J calls come from that table; the DNA yielded D and trimming. Of 70,000 to 95,000 clones in the sample, 80% to 90% were seen once. Sample: peripheral blood. The TCR originated in a man aged 50 or older with active COVID-19.

The CDR3 sequence is CASSLINYEQYF. The CDR3 DNA reads as TGTGCCAGCAGTCTAATAAACTACGAGCAGTACTTC. The chain recombines TRBV28 with TRBJ2-7; unclear D gene. The CDR3 consists of 12 residues. CDR1 is MDHEN and CDR2 is SYDVKM in the germline V gene. V lost 5 bases and J 3 bases, leaving 8 bases between the germline ends.